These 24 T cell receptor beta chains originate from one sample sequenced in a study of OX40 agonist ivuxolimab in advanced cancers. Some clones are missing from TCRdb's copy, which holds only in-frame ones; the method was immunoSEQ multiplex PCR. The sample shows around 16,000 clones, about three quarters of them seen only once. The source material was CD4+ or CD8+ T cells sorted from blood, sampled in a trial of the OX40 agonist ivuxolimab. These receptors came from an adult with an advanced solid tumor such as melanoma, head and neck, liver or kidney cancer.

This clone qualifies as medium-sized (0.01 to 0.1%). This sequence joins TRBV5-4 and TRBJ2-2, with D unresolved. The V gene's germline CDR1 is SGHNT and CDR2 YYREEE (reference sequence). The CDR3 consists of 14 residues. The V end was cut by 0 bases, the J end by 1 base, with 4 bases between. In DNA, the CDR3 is TGTGCCAGCAGCTTGGAGCAGAACACCGGGGAGCTGTTTTTT. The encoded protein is CASSLEQNTGELFF.

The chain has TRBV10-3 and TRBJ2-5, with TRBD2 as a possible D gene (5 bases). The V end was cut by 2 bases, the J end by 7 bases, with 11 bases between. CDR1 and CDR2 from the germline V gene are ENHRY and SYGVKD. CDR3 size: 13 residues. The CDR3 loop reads CAISEQARGTQYF. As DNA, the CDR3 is TGTGCCATCAGTGAGCAGGCCCGGGGGACCCAGTACTTC.

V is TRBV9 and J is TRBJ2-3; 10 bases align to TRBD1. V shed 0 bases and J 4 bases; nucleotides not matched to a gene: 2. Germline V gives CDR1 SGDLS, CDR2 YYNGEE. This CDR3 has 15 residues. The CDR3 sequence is CASSVVGTGADTQYF. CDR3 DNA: TGTGCCAGCAGCGTAGTAGGGACAGGGGCAGATACGCAGTATTTT.

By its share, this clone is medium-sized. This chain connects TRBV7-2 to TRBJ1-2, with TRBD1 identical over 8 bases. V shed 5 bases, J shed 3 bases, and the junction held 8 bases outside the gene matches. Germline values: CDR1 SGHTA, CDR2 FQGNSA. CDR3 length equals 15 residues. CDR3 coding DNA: TGTGCCAGCAGCGCGTACAGGGGGGGTTACTATGGCTACACCTTC. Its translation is CASSAYRGGYYGYTF.

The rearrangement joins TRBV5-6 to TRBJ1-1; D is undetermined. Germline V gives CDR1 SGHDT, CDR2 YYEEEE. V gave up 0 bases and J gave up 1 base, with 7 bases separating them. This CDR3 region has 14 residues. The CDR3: CASSLAQKNTEAFF. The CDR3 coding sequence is TGTGCCAGCAGCTTGGCTCAGAAGAACACTGAAGCTTTCTTT.

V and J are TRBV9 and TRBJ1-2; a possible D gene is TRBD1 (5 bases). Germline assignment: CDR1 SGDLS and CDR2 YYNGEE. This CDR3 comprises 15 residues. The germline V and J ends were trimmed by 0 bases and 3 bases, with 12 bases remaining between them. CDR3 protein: CASSVADQGYYGYTF. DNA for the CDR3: TGTGCCAGCAGCGTAGCTGACCAGGGTTACTATGGCTACACCTTC.

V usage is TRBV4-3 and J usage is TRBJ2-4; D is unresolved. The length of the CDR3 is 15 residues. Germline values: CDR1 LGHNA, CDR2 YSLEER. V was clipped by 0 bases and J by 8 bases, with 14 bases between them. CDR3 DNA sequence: TGCGCCAGCAGCCAAGATCGTACGAGTAGGGACATTCAGTACTTC. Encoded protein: CASSQDRTSRDIQYF.

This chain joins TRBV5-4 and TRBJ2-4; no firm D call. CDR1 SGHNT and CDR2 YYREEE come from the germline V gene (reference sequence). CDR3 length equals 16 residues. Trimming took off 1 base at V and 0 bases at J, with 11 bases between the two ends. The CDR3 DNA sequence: TGTGCCAGCAGCTTGTACGAGGCCCTAGCCAAAAACATTCAGTACTTC. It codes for CASSLYEALAKNIQYF.

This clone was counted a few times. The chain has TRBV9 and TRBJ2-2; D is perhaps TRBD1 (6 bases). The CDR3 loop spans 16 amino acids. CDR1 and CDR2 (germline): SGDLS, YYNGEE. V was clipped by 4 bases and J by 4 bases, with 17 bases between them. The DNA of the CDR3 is TGTGCCAGCAGCCCTCGACAGGAGCCTTCCACCGGGGAGCTGTTTTTT. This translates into CASSPRQEPSTGELFF.

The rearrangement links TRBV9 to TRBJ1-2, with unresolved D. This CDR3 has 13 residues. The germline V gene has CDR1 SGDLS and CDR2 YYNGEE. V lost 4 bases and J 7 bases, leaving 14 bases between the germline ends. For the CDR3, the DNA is TGTGCCAGCAGCCCATCTAGAGCCAGTGGCTACACCTTC. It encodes CASSPSRASGYTF.

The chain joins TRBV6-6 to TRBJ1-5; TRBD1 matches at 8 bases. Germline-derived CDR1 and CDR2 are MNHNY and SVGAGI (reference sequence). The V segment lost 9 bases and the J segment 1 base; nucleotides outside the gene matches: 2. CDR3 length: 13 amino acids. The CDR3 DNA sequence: TGTGCCAGTTGGACAGGGAGCAATCAGCCCCAGCATTTT. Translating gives CASWTGSNQPQHF.

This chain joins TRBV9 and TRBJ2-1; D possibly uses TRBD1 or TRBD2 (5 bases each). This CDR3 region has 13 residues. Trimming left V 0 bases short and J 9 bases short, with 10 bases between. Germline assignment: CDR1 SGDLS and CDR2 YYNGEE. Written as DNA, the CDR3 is TGTGCCAGCAGCGTAGGGGACGACATTGAGCAGTTCTTC. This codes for CASSVGDDIEQFF.

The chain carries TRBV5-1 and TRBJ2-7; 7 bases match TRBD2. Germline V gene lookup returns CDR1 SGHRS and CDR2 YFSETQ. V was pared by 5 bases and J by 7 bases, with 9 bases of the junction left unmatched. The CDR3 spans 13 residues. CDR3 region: CASSYDGAGEQYF. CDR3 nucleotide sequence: TGCGCCAGCAGTTATGACGGAGCGGGAGAGCAGTACTTC. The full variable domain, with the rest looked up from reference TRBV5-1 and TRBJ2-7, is KAGVTQTPRYLIKTRGQQVTLSCSPISGHRSVSWYQQTPGQGLQFLFEYFSETQRNKGNFPGRFSGRQFSNSRSEMNVSTLELGDSALYLCASSYDGAGEQYFGPGTRLTVT.

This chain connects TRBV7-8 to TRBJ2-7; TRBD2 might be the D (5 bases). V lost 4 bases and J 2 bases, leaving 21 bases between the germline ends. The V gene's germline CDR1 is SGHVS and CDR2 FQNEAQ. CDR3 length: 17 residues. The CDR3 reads CASSSVSEGNLPYEQYF. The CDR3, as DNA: TGTGCCAGCAGCTCGGTTTCAGAGGGAAATTTACCCTACGAGCAGTACTTC.

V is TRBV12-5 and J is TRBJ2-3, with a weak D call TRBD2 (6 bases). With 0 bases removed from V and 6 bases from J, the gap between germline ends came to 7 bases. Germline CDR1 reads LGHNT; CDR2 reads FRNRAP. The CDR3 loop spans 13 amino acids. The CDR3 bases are TGTGCTAGTGGTTTGGTAGGAGGGGATACGCAGTATTTT. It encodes CASGLVGGDTQYF.

The CDR3 coding sequence is TGTGCCAGCTCCAGGGGGAGTGACTACGAGCAGTACTTC. This codes for CASSRGSDYEQYF. This chain uses TRBV7-9 with TRBJ2-7; 7 positions match TRBD1. Germline CDR1 is SEHNR and CDR2 is FQNEAQ (reference sequence). This CDR3 has 13 amino acids. Unmatched junction bases numbered 7, after V lost 8 bases and J lost 3 bases. The full variable domain, with the rest looked up from reference TRBV7-9 and TRBJ2-7, is DTGVSQNPRHKITKRGQNVTFRCDPISEHNRLYWYRQTLGQGPEFLTYFQNEAQLEKSRLLSDRFSAERPKGSFSTLEIQRTEQGDSAMYLCASSRGSDYEQYFGPGTRLTVT.

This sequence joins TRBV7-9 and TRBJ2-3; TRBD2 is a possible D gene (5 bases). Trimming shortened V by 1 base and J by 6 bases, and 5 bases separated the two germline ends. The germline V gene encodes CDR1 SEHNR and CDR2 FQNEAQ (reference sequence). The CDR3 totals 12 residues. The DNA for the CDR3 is TGTGCCAGCAGCTTAGGGGAGGATACGCAGTATTTT. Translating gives CASSLGEDTQYF.

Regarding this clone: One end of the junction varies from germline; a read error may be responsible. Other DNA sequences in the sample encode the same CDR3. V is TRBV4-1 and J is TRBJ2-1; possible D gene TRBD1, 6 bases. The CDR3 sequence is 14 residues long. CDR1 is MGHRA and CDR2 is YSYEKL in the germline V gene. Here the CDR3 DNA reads TGCGCCAGCACCTCGACTACAGGGTACAATGAACAGTTCTTC. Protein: CASTSTTGYNEQFF.

CDR3: CASSLEGGSFYNEQFF. The DNA for the CDR3 is TGTGCCAGCAGCTTAGAGGGCGGGTCCTTCTACAATGAGCAGTTCTTC. This chain connects TRBV11-2 to TRBJ2-1; the D gene is possibly TRBD2 (5 bases). Germline CDR1 and CDR2: SGHAT and FQNNGV. V gave up 0 bases and J gave up 3 bases, with 12 bases separating them. The CDR3 totals 16 residues.

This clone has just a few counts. CDR3 sequence (DNA): TGTGCCAGCAGTGTCTCCCGGGAACATCTGAACACTGAAGCTTTCTTT. Translated: CASSVSREHLNTEAFF. The rearrangement links TRBV28 to TRBJ1-1; D is uncertain. This CDR3 comprises 16 residues. From germline, CDR1 is MDHEN and CDR2 SYDVKM. V was shortened by 5 bases and J by 0 bases, with 16 bases between the two germline ends. Variable domain in full (rest from reference TRBV28 and TRBJ1-1): DVKVTQSSRYLVKRTGEKVFLECVQDMDHENMFWYRQDPGLGLRLIYFSYDVKMKEKGDIPEGYSVSREKKERFSLILESASTNQTSMYLCASSVSREHLNTEAFFGQGTRLTVV.

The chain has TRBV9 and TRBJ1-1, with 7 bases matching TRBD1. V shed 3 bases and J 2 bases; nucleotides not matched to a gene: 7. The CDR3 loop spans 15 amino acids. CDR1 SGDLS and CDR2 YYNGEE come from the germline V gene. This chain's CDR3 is CASSAGTGANTEAFF. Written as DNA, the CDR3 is TGTGCCAGCAGCGCGGGTACAGGGGCCAACACTGAAGCTTTCTTT.

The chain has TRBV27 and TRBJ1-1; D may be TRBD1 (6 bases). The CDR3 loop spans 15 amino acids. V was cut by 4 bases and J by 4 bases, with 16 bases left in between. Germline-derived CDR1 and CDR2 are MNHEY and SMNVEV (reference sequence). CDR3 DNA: TGTGCCAGCAGTTCTCTTGGGGGGGCCGGCACTGAAGCTTTCTTT. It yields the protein CASSSLGGAGTEAFF.

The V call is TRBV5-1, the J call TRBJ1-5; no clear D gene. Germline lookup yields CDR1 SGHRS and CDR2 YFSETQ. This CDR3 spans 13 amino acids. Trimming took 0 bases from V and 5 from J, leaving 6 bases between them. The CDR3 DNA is TGCGCCAGCAGCTTGGGATGGGATCAGCCCCAGCATTTT. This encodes CASSLGWDQPQHF. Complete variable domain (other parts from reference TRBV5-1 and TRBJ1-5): KAGVTQTPRYLIKTRGQQVTLSCSPISGHRSVSWYQQTPGQGLQFLFEYFSETQRNKGNFPGRFSGRQFSNSRSEMNVSTLELGDSALYLCASSLGWDQPQHFGDGTRLSIL.

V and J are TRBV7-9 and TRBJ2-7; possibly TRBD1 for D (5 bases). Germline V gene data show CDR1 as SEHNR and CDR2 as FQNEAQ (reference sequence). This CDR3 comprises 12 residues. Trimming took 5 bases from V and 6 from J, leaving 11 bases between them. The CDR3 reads CASSQDTSEQYF. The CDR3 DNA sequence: TGTGCCAGCAGCCAGGACACGTCCGAGCAGTACTTC.